This is a list of T cell receptor beta chains from one sample in a study of blood T cells in healthy people across ages. TCRdb re-called the 5' RACE reads through MiXCR, storing one row per CDR3 protein. This table has around 710,000 distinct CDR3 sequences, 40% to 45% appearing once. Sequenced: blood. The receptors here all came from a woman aged 60-70 years in good health. Each CDR3 is given with its conserved first and last residue. The order of the fields is CDR3 protein, CDR3 DNA, J gene, V gene, D gene, clone size. A D gene is named only where the DNA matches it firmly. Clone size is given for some rows only: seen once, a few or many times, or a class if the clone is expanded.

CDR3: CATRPQGPDYEQYF
DNA: TGTGCCACCCGTCCACAGGGCCCCGACTACGAGCAGTACTTC
J: TRBJ2-7
V: TRBV28
D: -
size: once

CDR3: CAKSVRGQGINYGYTF
DNA: TGTGCCAAGAGCGTACGAGGACAGGGGATTAACTATGGCTACACCTTC
J: TRBJ1-2
V: TRBV7-4
D: TRBD1
size: -

CDR3: CSASWTRGGSWEQYF
DNA: TGCAGTGCTAGCTGGACAAGGGGTGGGTCATGGGAGCAGTACTTC
J: TRBJ2-7
V: TRBV20-1
D: -
size: many

CDR3: CATTWDRSYNEQFF
DNA: TGTGCCACCACCTGGGACAGATCTTACAATGAGCAGTTCTTC
J: TRBJ2-1
V: TRBV15
D: TRBD1
size: many

CDR3: CASSTKLPGLAGERAKNIQYF
DNA: TGTGCCAGCAGCACCAAACTTCCTGGACTAGCGGGAGAGAGGGCCAAAAACATTCAGTACTTC
J: TRBJ2-4
V: TRBV21-1
D: -
size: -

CDR3: CASRGTTNTGELFF
DNA: TGTGCCAGCCGAGGGACAACGAACACCGGGGAGCTGTTTTTT
J: TRBJ2-2
V: TRBV27
D: -
size: -

CDR3: CAISESRRGSTDTQYF
DNA: TGTGCCATCAGTGAGTCGAGGCGGGGGAGCACAGATACGCAGTATTTT
J: TRBJ2-3
V: TRBV10-3
D: TRBD2
size: few

CDR3: CAISEFGTSGNNEQFF
DNA: TGTGCCATCAGTGAGTTTGGGACTAGCGGTAACAATGAGCAGTTCTTC
J: TRBJ2-1
V: TRBV10-3
D: TRBD2
size: -

CDR3: CASSRGGVTDTQYF
DNA: TGTGCCAGCAGCCGTGGGGGGGTCACAGATACGCAGTATTTT
J: TRBJ2-3
V: TRBV7-2
D: TRBD2
size: few

CDR3: CASSVSPGAYGYTF
DNA: TGTGCCAGCAGTGTATCCCCAGGTGCCTATGGCTACACCTTC
J: TRBJ1-2
V: TRBV28
D: -
size: -

CDR3: CSARRGGNEKLFF
DNA: TGCAGTGCCAGACGAGGGGGCAATGAAAAACTGTTTTTT
J: TRBJ1-4
V: TRBV20-1
D: TRBD1
size: -

CDR3: CASSLAPRGHEQYF
DNA: TGTGCCAGCAGTTTAGCTCCGCGAGGCCACGAGCAGTACTTC
J: TRBJ2-7
V: TRBV12-3/TRBV12-4
D: -
size: -

CDR3: CASSLEMEVVAKNIQYF
DNA: TGTGCCAGCAGTTTAGAGATGGAGGTAGTAGCCAAAAACATTCAGTACTTC
J: TRBJ2-4
V: TRBV12-3/TRBV12-4
D: -
size: -

CDR3: CASRRAGEGDTQYF
DNA: TGTGCCAGCAGGCGCGCGGGAGAGGGGGATACGCAGTATTTT
J: TRBJ2-3
V: TRBV3-1
D: TRBD2
size: -

CDR3: CASSLKIGTAPNEKLFF
DNA: TGTGCCAGCAGCCTCAAAATAGGGACAGCTCCAAATGAAAAACTGTTTTTT
J: TRBJ1-4
V: TRBV3-1
D: TRBD1
size: many

CDR3: CASSLWDHGEDTQYF
DNA: TGCGCCAGCAGCTTGTGGGACCATGGGGAGGATACGCAGTATTTT
J: TRBJ2-3
V: TRBV5-1
D: -
size: -

CDR3: CTSSSGLNTEAFF
DNA: TGTACCAGCAGCTCGGGCCTGAACACTGAAGCTTTCTTT
J: TRBJ1-1
V: TRBV7-3
D: -
size: -

CDR3: CSVEVGQGNTEAFF
DNA: TGCAGCGTTGAAGTGGGACAGGGGAACACTGAAGCTTTCTTT
J: TRBJ1-1
V: TRBV29-1
D: TRBD1
size: -

CDR3: CASSPRAGVGLQYF
DNA: TGTGCCAGCAGTCCGCGAGCGGGGGTCGGTCTTCAGTACTTC
J: TRBJ2-5
V: TRBV2
D: TRBD2
size: -

CDR3: CASNLGTGGLETQYF
DNA: TGCGCCAGCAACTTGGGGACAGGGGGCTTGGAGACCCAGTACTTC
J: TRBJ2-5
V: TRBV5-1
D: TRBD1
size: -

CDR3: CSVPKAPGGGTDTQYF
DNA: TGCAGCGTCCCAAAGGCCCCCGGCGGGGGCACAGATACGCAGTATTTT
J: TRBJ2-3
V: TRBV29-1
D: -
size: -

CDR3: CASSYSPSGGSDTQYF
DNA: TGTGCCAGCAGTTACTCGCCTAGCGGGGGGTCAGATACGCAGTATTTT
J: TRBJ2-3
V: TRBV6-6
D: TRBD2
size: -

CDR3: CAISDEGGNQPQHF
DNA: TGTGCCATCAGTGATGAAGGGGGCAATCAGCCCCAGCATTTT
J: TRBJ1-5
V: TRBV10-3
D: -
size: -

CDR3: CASSFGLVNAPQHF
DNA: TGTGCCAGCAGCTTCGGACTGGTTAATGCCCCCCAGCATTTT
J: TRBJ1-5
V: TRBV7-2
D: -
size: -

CDR3: CASRGRLNQPQHF
DNA: TGTGCCAGCAGAGGACGTCTCAATCAGCCCCAGCATTTT
J: TRBJ1-5
V: TRBV6-5
D: -
size: few

CDR3: CSARDGTALTYEQYF
DNA: TGCAGTGCTAGAGACGGGACAGCGCTTACCTACGAGCAGTACTTC
J: TRBJ2-7
V: TRBV20-1
D: TRBD1
size: -

CDR3: CASSLGGAPREQYF
DNA: TGTGCCAGCAGTTTAGGAGGGGCACCGCGGGAGCAGTACTTC
J: TRBJ2-7
V: TRBV12-3/TRBV12-4
D: -
size: -

CDR3: CASSQQVMNTEAFF
DNA: TGTGCCAGCAGTCAACAGGTTATGAACACTGAAGCTTTCTTT
J: TRBJ1-1
V: TRBV6-6
D: -
size: -

CDR3: CASSFGLSEADTQYF
DNA: TGTGCCAGCAGCTTTGGGCTTAGCGAAGCAGATACGCAGTATTTT
J: TRBJ2-3
V: TRBV7-9
D: -
size: many